The 24 T cell receptor beta chains below come from one sample, sequenced in a study of regulatory T cells (dated by TCRdb to the late 2010s). No antigen has been identified for these receptors. Findings and caveats that apply to the study as a whole: Conventional CD4+ T cells from CD3G-deficient patients were enriched for hydrophobic residues at CDR3 positions 6 and 7, suggesting more self-reactive specificities.

The library was generated by the immunoSEQ multiplex PCR assay. In the multiplex PCR, 52 forward TRBV primers and 13 reverse TRBJ primers were used, and assay-based and computational corrections were applied for amplification bias. As stored in TCRdb, this immuneACCESS dataset retains in-frame rearrangements with V and J assigned. A fraction of the clones does not appear; measured against another copy, unresolved V genes explain less than half of the discrepancy, and the remainder lacks a known reason. The sample table records tens of thousands of clones; more than 70% of these occur just once. 1.3% of the sample lies in the top ten. The sample comprised conventional CD4+ T cells sorted from blood. The receptors derive from a child aged 5 to 17 with CD3G deficiency.

This chain links TRBV7-9 with TRBJ2-3; 14 bases are shared with TRBD2. V gave up 8 bases and J gave up 7 bases; unmatched junction bases: 2. In germline, CDR1 is SEHNR, CDR2 FQNEAQ (reference sequence). The CDR3 is 13 amino acids. The CDR3 bases are TGTGCCAGCGGGACTAGCGGGAGAAATACGCAGTATTTT. The encoded protein is CASGTSGRNTQYF.

The chain joins TRBV6-1 to TRBJ2-7; 9 bases match TRBD1. The length of the CDR3 is 15 residues. After removal of 4 bases from V and 3 bases from J, the junction contained 7 bases not matched to a gene. Germline V gene sequence: CDR1 MNHNS, CDR2 SASEGT. The CDR3 sequence: CASSGGGTGHYEQYF. CDR3 bases: TGTGCCAGCAGTGGAGGGGGGACAGGGCACTACGAGCAGTACTTC.

The gene calls are TRBV11-1 and TRBJ2-5, with D unclear. Germline loops: CDR1 SGHAT, CDR2 FQDESV (reference sequence). The CDR3 consists of 13 residues. The V and J ends lost 2 bases and 5 bases respectively, with 9 bases between them. CDR3 in DNA: TGTGCCAGCAGCTTACGAGAGAGGGAGACCCAGTACTTC. Its protein product is CASSLRERETQYF.

This chain uses TRBV6-6 with TRBJ2-7, with D perhaps matching TRBD1 or TRBD2 (5 bases each). Trimming took off 2 bases at V and 4 bases at J, with 12 bases between the two ends. Germline V CDR1 and CDR2: MNHNY, SVGAGI (reference sequence). This CDR3 is built from 14 residues. The CDR3 is CASSYKGRGYEQYF. CDR3 DNA: TGTGCCAGCAGTTACAAGGGGCGCGGGTACGAGCAGTACTTC.

On this clone itself: This same CDR3 is encoded by further DNA sequences in the sample. This chain links TRBV6-1 with TRBJ2-7; D may be TRBD2 (5 bases). In germline, CDR1 is MNHNS, CDR2 SASEGT. The CDR3 consists of 14 residues. V was shortened by 2 bases and J by 3 bases, with 11 bases between the two germline ends. CDR3: CASSESGRGYEQYF. As DNA, the CDR3 is TGTGCCAGCAGTGAAAGCGGCAGAGGCTACGAGCAGTACTTC.

The chain combines TRBV28 with TRBJ1-2; no clear D. The germline CDR1 and CDR2 sequences are MDHEN and SYDVKM. V lost 8 bases, J lost 5 bases, and 18 bases lay in between. This CDR3 region has 14 residues. Here the CDR3 DNA reads TGTGCCAGCTCGCCACCTGACCCCCGTTATGGCTACACCTTC. Amino acid sequence: CASSPPDPRYGYTF.

The gene calls are TRBV6-6 and TRBJ1-5; 7 nucleotides align to TRBD1. CDR1 is MNHNY and CDR2 is SVGAGI in the germline V gene (reference sequence). With V trimmed by 6 bases and J by 7 bases, 6 bases remained unmatched. The CDR3 runs to 13 residues. CDR3 sequence reads: CASSLKGAQPQHF. In DNA form, the CDR3 reads TGTGCCAGCAGCTTAAAGGGGGCCCAGCCCCAGCATTTT.

The chain recombines TRBV28 with TRBJ2-7; 9 bases are shared with TRBD2. Germline trimming cut 6 bases from V and 4 bases from J; bases unmatched to any gene: 13. Germline V CDR1 and CDR2: MDHEN, SYDVKM. CDR3 length: 16 amino acids. This chain's CDR3 is CASREGGTSGLYEQYF. In nucleotides, the CDR3 is TGTGCCAGCAGGGAAGGAGGAACTAGCGGGTTGTACGAGCAGTACTTC.

This clone was seen a single time. The rearrangement links TRBV4-1 to TRBJ2-7, with D possibly matching TRBD1 (5 bases). This CDR3 region has 17 residues. CDR1 and CDR2 (germline): MGHRA, YSYEKL. V lost 0 bases, J lost 2 bases, and 17 bases lay in between. CDR3 sequence: CASSQDFSGPVAYEQYF. In DNA form, the CDR3 reads TGCGCCAGCAGCCAAGATTTTTCAGGGCCGGTGGCCTACGAGCAGTACTTC.

The rearrangement joins TRBV11-2 to TRBJ2-3; possible D gene TRBD2, 5 bases. CDR3 length: 13 residues. Per germline, CDR1 SGHAT and CDR2 FQNNGV. The germline V and J ends were trimmed by 5 bases and 5 bases, with 11 bases remaining between them. The CDR3 loop reads CASSITRLDTQYF. DNA for the CDR3: TGTGCCAGCAGCATTACTAGGTTAGATACGCAGTATTTT.

V and J are TRBV5-1 and TRBJ2-5; TRBD1 agrees at 7 bases. J gave up 5 bases and V 4 bases, and 11 bases lay outside the gene matches. The CDR3 loop spans 15 amino acids. Germline V gene data show CDR1 as SGHRS and CDR2 as YFSETQ. The CDR3 region is CASSQTGILSETQYF. Here the CDR3 DNA reads TGCGCCAGCAGCCAGACAGGGATTCTCTCTGAGACCCAGTACTTC.

The chain carries TRBV28 and TRBJ2-1, with 15 nucleotides matching TRBD2. V lost 3 bases and J lost 9; bases outside the gene matches: 15. The CDR3 extends over 19 amino acids. Germline V gives CDR1 MDHEN, CDR2 SYDVKM. DNA for the CDR3: TGTGCCAGCAGTTTCGGGGCGTGGACTAGCGGGAGGGCCGAAGGTGAGCAGTTCTTC. This encodes CASSFGAWTSGRAEGEQFF.

V and J are TRBV19 and TRBJ2-2; no clear D gene. Germline CDR1 is LNHDA and CDR2 is SQIVND (reference sequence). V was pared by 3 bases and J by 2 bases, with 7 bases between. There are 14 residues in the CDR3. The chain's CDR3 is CASSIHQNTGELFF. CDR3 DNA: TGTGCCAGTAGTATCCATCAAAACACCGGGGAGCTGTTTTTT.

This clone came up once. This chain uses TRBV5-1 with TRBJ2-7; no reliable D call. CDR3 length: 13 amino acids. Germline V gene data show CDR1 as SGHRS and CDR2 as YFSETQ. Trimming left V 0 bases short and J 4 bases short, with 8 bases between. DNA for the CDR3: TGCGCCAGCAGCTTGGATCCCCGTTACGAGCAGTACTTC. Translating it yields CASSLDPRYEQYF. The variable domain in full, completed from reference TRBV5-1 and TRBJ2-7, reads KAGVTQTPRYLIKTRGQQVTLSCSPISGHRSVSWYQQTPGQGLQFLFEYFSETQRNKGNFPGRFSGRQFSNSRSEMNVSTLELGDSALYLCASSLDPRYEQYFGPGTRLTVT.

The chain couples TRBV28 to TRBJ2-3; TRBD1 is a possible D gene (5 bases). The CDR3 has 17 residues. The germline V gene has CDR1 MDHEN and CDR2 SYDVKM. Trimming took off 5 bases at V and 2 bases at J, with 20 bases between the two ends. CDR3 in DNA: TGTGCCAGCAGTCTCAACCGACAGATTGTCCTCACAGATACGCAGTATTTT. It specifies CASSLNRQIVLTDTQYF.

The CDR3 loop reads CASSFPYCQPQHF. The CDR3 nucleotides are TGTGCCAGCAGCTTTCCTTATTGTCAGCCCCAGCATTTT. The rearrangement uses TRBV7-3 and TRBJ1-5, with D uncertain. The CDR3 length is 13 residues. CDR1 and CDR2 (germline): SGHTA, FQGTGA. The ends were cut back, 3 bases at V and 6 bases at J, with 9 bases in the middle.

The gene calls are TRBV6-1 and TRBJ1-1; 7 bases fit TRBD1. The CDR3 has 13 amino acids. J lost 5 bases, V lost 5 bases, and 5 bases had no gene match. CDR1 is MNHNS and CDR2 is SASEGT in the germline V gene. The CDR3 coding sequence is TGTGCCAGCAGTTCGACAGGGTGGACTGAAGCTTTCTTT. Amino acid sequence: CASSSTGWTEAFF.

This sequence joins TRBV7-8 and TRBJ2-5, with D perhaps matching TRBD1 (5 bases). The germline V and J ends were trimmed by 4 bases and 1 base, with 10 bases remaining between them. The CDR3 runs to 14 residues. Germline V gene data show CDR1 as SGHVS and CDR2 as FQNEAQ. The CDR3 sequence: CASSSKGPQETQYF. The CDR3, as DNA: TGTGCCAGCAGCTCGAAGGGGCCCCAAGAGACCCAGTACTTC.

The chain uses TRBV6-1 and TRBJ2-7; 8 bases line up with TRBD1. The germline gives CDR1 MNHNS, CDR2 SASEGT. V shed 4 bases, J shed 1 base, and the junction held 3 bases outside the gene matches. This CDR3 has 14 residues. CDR3 sequence (DNA): TGTGCCAGCAGTGGGCGGACAGGGTCCTACGAGCAGTACTTC. Translating it yields CASSGRTGSYEQYF.

The chain carries TRBV10-2 and TRBJ2-7; D perhaps matches TRBD2 (5 bases). V was cut by 8 bases and J by 0 bases, with 11 bases left in between. Germline CDR1 reads WSHSY; CDR2 reads SAAADI. The CDR3 has 13 amino acids. CDR3 DNA sequence: TGCGCCAGCTCACTAGGGAGCTCCTACGAGCAGTACTTC. Protein product: CASSLGSSYEQYF.

The J gene is TRBJ1-5, the V gene TRBV28; D is ambiguous. Between the trimmed V and J ends, which lost 3 bases and 0 bases, there was a span of 12 bases. Germline values: CDR1 MDHEN, CDR2 SYDVKM. The CDR3 is made up of 16 amino acids. CDR3 nucleotides: TGTGCCAGCAGTTTGAGTGCCTTCTATAGCAATCAGCCCCAGCATTTT. Amino acids: CASSLSAFYSNQPQHF.

The chain has TRBV6-1 and TRBJ2-5; 10 bases fit TRBD1. V was pared by 3 bases and J by 4 bases, with 14 bases of the junction left unmatched. Germline values: CDR1 MNHNS, CDR2 SASEGT. The CDR3 is made up of 18 amino acids. The CDR3 DNA is TGTGCCAGCAGTGATAGGACAGGGGGTCGTGGGAAACGAGAGACCCAGTACTTC. Protein sequence: CASSDRTGGRGKRETQYF.

The chain combines TRBV6-6 with TRBJ1-4; 10 bases line up with TRBD1. The CDR3 loop spans 16 amino acids. The V gene's germline CDR1 is MNHNY and CDR2 SVGAGI (reference sequence). V shed 0 bases, J shed 3 bases, and the junction held 1 base outside the gene matches. DNA of the CDR3: TGTGCCAGCAGTTACTCGGGGACAGGGGCTAATGAAAAACTGTTTTTT. Protein sequence: CASSYSGTGANEKLFF.

This clone appeared a few times. J is TRBJ2-2 and V is TRBV10-3; D unresolved. V was trimmed by 6 bases and J by 5 bases, leaving 4 bases between them. The CDR3 loop spans 11 amino acids. CDR1 and CDR2 from the germline V gene are ENHRY and SYGVKD. Written as DNA, the CDR3 is TGTGCCATCAGGGGAACCGGGGAGCTGTTTTTT. Its translation: CAIRGTGELFF.